This T cell receptor beta chain was sequenced during a study of beta chain features in type 1 diabetes (dated by TCRdb to the late 2010s). Study-level background: Mean age, gender distribution, total cell number and subset yield did not differ between patients and healthy donors. A total of around 110,000,000 sorted cells were examined across all samples, and RNA yield correlated strongly with the number of cells per subset. The study compared the TCRB repertoires of sorted circulating CD4+ T cell subsets in recently diagnosed type 1 diabetes patients with those in matched healthy donors. Regulatory and stem cell-like memory subsets were obtained from only 8 patients and roughly 8 healthy donors, while naive and central memory subsets were obtained from all 28 donors.

The entire amount of isolated RNA was reverse transcribed using the High Capacity cDNA Reverse Transcription Kit, so the sequenced TCRB transcripts were expressed ones. Deep immunoSEQ sequencing was performed on naive, central memory and regulatory T cell samples, with an average of about 4 million total reads per sample. After sorted cells were lysed in RLT buffer, RNA was extracted with DNase-treated RNeasy Micro or Mini kits, with the choice depending on cell number. To prevent cross-contamination, each cell subset was processed individually, whereas patient and healthy donor samples were processed jointly. The immunoSEQ multiplex PCR was used to amplify TCRB sequences from cDNA, generating 87-bp fragments that spanned the CDR3 region. The amplicons were sequenced using the Illumina HiSeq platform. Under the source paper's analysis protocol: Synthetic template baselines were used to correct PCR bias computationally, reads within Hamming distance 2 were collapsed, and singletons that could not be merged were discarded. Reads were aligned against IMGT so that V, D and J genes, CDR3 length and insertions or deletions at six rearrangement sites could be assigned. Within each subset, clonotype counts were normalized to sorted cell number, after which true diversity and Gini coefficients were computed with the tcR R package. The overlap coefficient, calculated on TCRB nucleotide sequences, was used to quantify repertoire sharing. The clones in this table, taken by TCRdb from immuneACCESS, are in-frame only. Not every clone is retained; where verified, under half of the shortfall comes from an unresolved V gene, and the cause of the rest is unknown. V and J calls and clone size are copied from that table; D and trimming were computed from the DNA. For this sample there are roughly 160,000 clones; approximately 8% appear just once. The top ten constitute about 0.5% of the sample.

Each donor gave one peripheral blood draw, roughly 110 mL on average, collected into heparinised tubes. Naive, central memory, regulatory and stem cell-like memory CD4+ T cells were sorted on a BD FACSAria II using a panel including CD45RO, CCR7, CD25, CD127, CD95 and CD27. Every sorted population had a purity above 95%. PBMCs were isolated right away by Lymphoprep density gradient centrifugation and were stained directly, without culture. To minimize batch effects, samples were stained and sorted in pairs, one healthy donor with one patient per experiment. As regards this clone: Its specific antigen is unknown. Within one base of it there is no much larger clone, and no base qualities were kept.

Broader findings and caveats from the paper: Because cDNA was sequenced instead of genomic DNA, activated cells with high expression could be over-represented, although the groups did not differ in activation or CD3 levels. Fewer insertions and more nucleotide deletions at VDJ recombination sites were observed in patients with type 1 diabetes, implying thymic rearrangement abnormalities. A moderate but significant shortening of TCRB CDR3 length was observed in type 1 diabetes patients in all four CD4+ subsets. Shorter templates might be favored by PCR, yet because patient and control samples were amplified and corrected together, any such skew would affect both groups equally. HLA sub-analyses involved small numbers of individuals, so any influence of HLA type on TCRB rearrangement remained unresolved. The naive, central memory and regulatory TCRB repertoires appeared to resemble one another more closely among patients than among healthy donors.

The specimen was central memory CD4+ T cells from blood. The TCR was taken from a man aged 18 to 30 with type 1 diabetes.

The CDR3 region: CASSLYGTSGRETQYF. The DNA sequence follows: TGTGCCAGCAGCTTATACGGGACTAGCGGTCGGGAGACCCAGTACTTC. The V and J segments used are TRBV7-2 and TRBJ2-5, with TRBD2 matching 11 junction bases. CDR3 length: 16 amino acids, cysteine to phenylalanine. The DNA shown is the 48-base CDR3, in frame from base 1. Trimming removed 2 bases from V and 5 bases from J; the gene matches leave 7 bases unexplained. CDR1 and CDR2 were assigned from the germline V gene as SGHTA and FQGNSA.